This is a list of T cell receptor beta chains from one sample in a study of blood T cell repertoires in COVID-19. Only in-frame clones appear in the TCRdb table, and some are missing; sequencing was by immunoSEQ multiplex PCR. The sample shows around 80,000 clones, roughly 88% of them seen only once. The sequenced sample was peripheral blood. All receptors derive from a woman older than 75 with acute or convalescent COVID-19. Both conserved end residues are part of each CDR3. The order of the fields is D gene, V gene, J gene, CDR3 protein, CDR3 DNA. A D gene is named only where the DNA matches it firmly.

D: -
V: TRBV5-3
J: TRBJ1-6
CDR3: CRDSPLHF
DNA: TGTCGGGATTCACCCCTCCACTTT

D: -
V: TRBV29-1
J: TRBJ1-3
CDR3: CSVEDRAGTGNTIYF
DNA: TGCAGCGTTGAAGATCGAGCGGGGACTGGAAACACCATATATTTT

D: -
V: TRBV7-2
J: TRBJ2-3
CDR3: CASSLANVGTDTQYF
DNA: TGTGCCAGCAGCTTAGCGAACGTAGGCACAGATACGCAGTATTTT

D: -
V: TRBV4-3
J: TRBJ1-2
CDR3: CASSQLAGNYGYTF
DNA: TGCGCCAGCAGCCAACTCGCAGGGAACTATGGCTACACCTTC

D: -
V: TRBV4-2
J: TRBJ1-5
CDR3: CASSPDTNSNQPQHF
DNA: TGTGCCAGCAGCCCGGACACCAATAGCAATCAGCCCCAGCATTTT

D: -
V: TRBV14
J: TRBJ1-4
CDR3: CASSSARPGGEKLFF
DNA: TGTGCCAGCAGCTCAGCACGGCCAGGAGGTGAAAAACTGTTTTTT

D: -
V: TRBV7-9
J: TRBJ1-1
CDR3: CASSFLGGNTEAFF
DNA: TGTGCCAGCAGCTTTTTAGGGGGGAACACTGAAGCTTTCTTT

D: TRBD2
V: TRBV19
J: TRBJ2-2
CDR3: CASTRLAGVGTGELFF
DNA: TGTGCCAGTACCCGACTAGCGGGAGTAGGCACCGGGGAGCTGTTTTTT

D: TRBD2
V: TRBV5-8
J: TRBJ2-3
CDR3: CASSTSRLAGTTDTQYF
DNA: TGTGCCAGCAGCACTTCTAGACTAGCGGGGACCACAGATACGCAGTATTTT

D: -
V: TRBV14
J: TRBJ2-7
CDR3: CASSHSMGGGLGNYEQYF
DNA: TGTGCCAGCAGCCACTCTATGGGGGGCGGACTAGGAAACTACGAGCAGTACTTC

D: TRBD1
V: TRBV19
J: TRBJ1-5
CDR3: CASSTGTGGGQPQHF
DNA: TGTGCCAGTAGTACCGGGACAGGGGGGGGTCAGCCCCAGCATTTT

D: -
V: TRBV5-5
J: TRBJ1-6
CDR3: CASSPDMTPLNSPLHF
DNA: TGTGCCAGCAGCCCCGACATGACACCCCTTAATTCACCCCTCCACTTT